One T cell receptor beta chain is described in this entry. In germline, CDR1 is MDHEN, CDR2 SYDVKM. Trimming cost V 3 bases and J 2 bases, with 11 bases left between them. This CDR3 is 15 amino acids long. The record originates from a study of blood T cell repertoires in COVID-19. The data were produced by immunoSEQ multiplex PCR, yet TCRdb's version contains in-frame clones alone and is incomplete. The sample lists about 50,000 clones; around 80% were seen once. This sequence was found in a middle-aged man with acute or convalescent COVID-19. This chain joins TRBV28 and TRBJ1-3, with D hard to call. The sequencing sample was made of peripheral blood. In DNA, the CDR3 is TGTGCCAGCAGTTTGGGAGGAACCCCTGGAAACACCATATATTTT. This gives the protein CASSLGGTPGNTIYF.